This is a list of T cell receptor beta chains from one sample in a study of cytomegalovirus exposure and HLA in healthy donors. This table comes from immunoSEQ multiplex PCR, and its TCRdb copy is limited to in-frame clones, with some not included. The profile shows approximately 120,000 clones, about 74% of them singletons. The sequencing input was PBMCs. The receptors originated from a young man in good health and CMV-seronegative. Both conserved end residues are part of each CDR3.

v_gene: TRBV29-1
CDR3aa: CSAGQGAYEQYF

v_gene: TRBV9
CDR3aa: CASSGGGGAEAFF

v_gene: TRBV7-2
CDR3aa: CASSSWTGGGNTIYF

v_gene: TRBV29-1
CDR3aa: CSQQGRGTEAFF

v_gene: TRBV9
CDR3aa: CASSGGTVYNEQFF

v_gene: TRBV30
CDR3aa: CAHRLYTEDFF

v_gene: TRBV5-1
CDR3aa: CASSPGQYNEKLFF

v_gene: TRBV28
CDR3aa: CASSLAGGWNEQFF

v_gene: TRBV7-9
CDR3aa: CTSSLVGQDRYEQYF

v_gene: TRBV28
CDR3aa: CASSQIRVPLTDTQYF

v_gene: TRBV27
CDR3aa: CATMAVANTEAFF

v_gene: TRBV18
CDR3aa: CASSPDSVGETQYF

v_gene: TRBV6-1
CDR3aa: CASSEPPLGTDTQYF

v_gene: TRBV7-8
CDR3aa: CASSPADRAYQPQHF

v_gene: TRBV6-6
CDR3aa: CASSAPGSTYNEQFF

v_gene: TRBV6-5
CDR3aa: CASRGRVWEQYF

v_gene: TRBV5-1
CDR3aa: CASSLESGLSTDTQYF

v_gene: TRBV4-1
CDR3aa: CASSAGQGDTSLRGQPQHF

v_gene: TRBV29-1
CDR3aa: CSVGQGGKQYF

v_gene: TRBV5-4
CDR3aa: CATSAGETFNSPLHF

v_gene: TRBV19
CDR3aa: CASSISGLWVGNTIYF

v_gene: TRBV7-2
CDR3aa: CASSSITGMNTEAFF

v_gene: TRBV7-9
CDR3aa: CASSYIGTSTDTQYF

v_gene: TRBV28
CDR3aa: CASTPSNSGGELFF

v_gene: TRBV7-9
CDR3aa: CASSLVMGTGGRLVYEQYF

v_gene: TRBV27
CDR3aa: CASKRGSSYNSPLHF

v_gene: TRBV6-5
CDR3aa: CASSHGGSLSYEQYF

v_gene: TRBV27
CDR3aa: CASSSGTGVQPQHF

v_gene: TRBV5-6
CDR3aa: CASSFGSLAGDTGELFF

v_gene: TRBV7-2
CDR3aa: CASYFLNSDTQYF

v_gene: TRBV5-6
CDR3aa: CASSLPGGSGNTIYF

v_gene: TRBV5-4
CDR3aa: CASSLPGETQYF